A single TCR beta chain is shown here with its context. What it binds is unknown. The data were obtained in a study of cytotoxic CD8 clonotypes in ibrutinib-treated CLL. Study-wide findings and caveats: Sustained-remission and progressing patients' sampling times differed.

The CDR3 length is 13 residues. Germline values: CDR1 MNHEY, CDR2 SVGAGI. V lost 6 bases and J lost 5, with 11 bases in between. Sequencing used immunoSEQ multiplex PCR; TCRdb keeps in-frame clones, though not all of them. Here the sample spans fewer than 150,000 clones, 84% being singletons. This specimen consisted of PBMCs, obtained after 24 months of ibrutinib treatment. The sequence derives from a human donor with chronic lymphocytic leukemia. The V call is TRBV6-5, the J call TRBJ2-1; D gene ambiguous. The CDR3 sequence is CASSTRLDNEQFF. The CDR3 DNA follows: TGTGCCAGCAGCACCAGGCTGGACAATGAGCAGTTCTTC.